These T cell receptor beta chains were read from a single sample in a study of a mutant IDH1 vaccine in newly diagnosed glioma. Generated by immunoSEQ multiplex PCR, the TCRdb table keeps only in-frame clones and is missing some. Of about 23,000 clones detected, approximately 90% appear once; the ten largest clones hold roughly 9.2%. The sequenced sample was PBMCs, obtained from a glioma patient treated with radiotherapy, temozolomide or both. Receptors originate from a young man with glioma. Both conserved end residues are part of each CDR3. A D gene is named only where the DNA matches it firmly. Only part of the rows carry a size: once, few, many, or a class if the clone is expanded.

clone_size | j_call | d_call | v_call | cdr3_nt | cdr3_aa
- | TRBJ1-2 | TRBD1 | TRBV18 | TGTGCCAGCTCACCTGGGACAGGGGGCCCGGTTTATGGCTACACCTTC | CASSPGTGGPVYGYTF
- | TRBJ1-4 | - | TRBV2 | TGTGCCAGCAGTGGGGGGCTGACAGCCCTTAATGAAAAACTGTTTTTT | CASSGGLTALNEKLFF
once | TRBJ2-4 | - | TRBV15 | TGTGCCACCAGCAGAGGGCCAGAGAAGCTAAACATTCAGTACTTC | CATSRGPEKLNIQYF
once | TRBJ2-7 | - | TRBV27 | TGTGCCAGCAGTTCCGGGGCTTGGGAGCAGTACTTC | CASSSGAWEQYF
- | TRBJ2-7 | - | TRBV7-9 | TGTGCCAGCAGCTTCTCCGGATTCGAGCAGTACTTC | CASSFSGFEQYF
- | TRBJ1-6 | TRBD1 | TRBV18 | TGTGCCAGCACGACTCTAATCAGGGGGCGTTCACCCCTCCACTTT | CASTTLIRGRSPLHF
hyperexpanded | TRBJ2-7 | TRBD2 | TRBV6-6 | TGTGCCAGCAGTTTCCGACTAGCGGACCTCTGGGAGCAGTACTTC | CASSFRLADLWEQYF
- | TRBJ2-7 | - | TRBV18 | TGTGCCAGCTCGACCACACAGGGTTCCTACGAGCAGTACTTC | CASSTTQGSYEQYF
- | TRBJ2-5 | - | TRBV18 | TGTGCCAGCTCAAGGACGACTAGTCAGGAGACCCAGTACTTC | CASSRTTSQETQYF
- | TRBJ2-3 | - | TRBV15 | TGTGCCACCAGCAGAGATTCGAGATTTGGCACAGATACGCAGTATTTT | CATSRDSRFGTDTQYF
- | TRBJ2-6 | - | TRBV21-1 | TGTGCCAGCAGCCACGAGGGACAGGGCCTCTCTGGGGCCAACGTCCTGACTTTC | CASSHEGQGLSGANVLTF
- | TRBJ1-1 | - | TRBV7-9 | TGTGCCAGCAGCCTCGGTTTCACTGAAGCTTTCTTT | CASSLGFTEAFF
- | TRBJ2-3 | TRBD1 | TRBV7-9 | TGTGCCAGCAGAGGGACAGGGGGTAGGCAAGATACGCAGTATTTT | CASRGTGGRQDTQYF
- | TRBJ1-1 | - | TRBV30 | TGTGCCTGGAGTGTACGGGGGAACACTGAAGCTTTCTTT | CAWSVRGNTEAFF
- | TRBJ1-3 | - | TRBV6-1 | TGTGCCACCACACGCAGGGTGAACGGAAACACCATATATTTT | CATTRRVNGNTIYF
- | TRBJ1-1 | - | TRBV5-1 | TGCGCCAGCAGCTTGGGAGACACTGAAGCTTTCTTT | CASSLGDTEAFF
- | TRBJ2-7 | - | TRBV6-5 | TGTGCCAGCAGTTCCCCCGGGGCAGGGGGGAACGAGCAGTACTTC | CASSSPGAGGNEQYF
- | TRBJ2-6 | TRBD1 | TRBV5-5 | TGTGCCAGCACCGGGACAGGGAGTCTCCCTGGGGCCAACGTCCTGACTTTC | CASTGTGSLPGANVLTF
- | TRBJ2-1 | - | TRBV13 | TGTGCCAGCAGCTCCCCGGAGACCTCCTACAATGAGCAGTTCTTC | CASSSPETSYNEQFF
- | TRBJ2-1 | - | TRBV7-9 | TGTGCCAGCAGCTCCGTAGGGGATGAGCAGTTCTTC | CASSSVGDEQFF
- | TRBJ1-5 | - | TRBV2 | TGTGCCAGCAGTGAAGCTCCTGAGGGGCGGCAGCCCCAGCATTTT | CASSEAPEGRQPQHF
- | TRBJ2-7 | TRBD2 | TRBV5-8 | TGTGCCAGCAGCTTGGTTACTAGCGGGAGGGCCTCCTACGAGCAGTACTTC | CASSLVTSGRASYEQYF
- | TRBJ2-3 | TRBD2 | TRBV6-6 | TGTGCCAGCAAAGGGAGCGGGGGCTTCACAGATACGCAGTATTTT | CASKGSGGFTDTQYF
- | TRBJ2-2 | TRBD1 | TRBV18 | TGTGCCAGCTCACCTCGGGACAGGAACACCGGGGAGCTGTTTTTT | CASSPRDRNTGELFF
- | TRBJ1-5 | - | TRBV30 | TGTGCCTGGAGTGCCCTCCTGGGAGGTCAGCCCCAGCATTTT | CAWSALLGGQPQHF
- | TRBJ2-3 | - | TRBV6-5 | TGTGCCAGCAGTTACACCCGACAGAACACAGATACGCAGTATTTT | CASSYTRQNTDTQYF
- | TRBJ1-5 | TRBD1 | TRBV29-1 | TGCAGCGTTGCTATGGGACAGGGAAAATCCGAGCCCCAGCATTTT | CSVAMGQGKSEPQHF
- | TRBJ1-5 | - | TRBV5-1 | TGCGCCAGCAGCTTGGGATTGCGCAATCAGCCCCAGCATTTT | CASSLGLRNQPQHF
- | TRBJ2-1 | TRBD1 | TRBV5-1 | TGCGCCAGCAGCTTACAGGGGGCTTCTGGTGGGGAGCAGTTCTTC | CASSLQGASGGEQFF
- | TRBJ2-1 | TRBD2 | TRBV5-1 | TGCGCCAGCAGCCCAGGGACTAGCGGGCCGTACAATGAGCAGTTCTTC | CASSPGTSGPYNEQFF
- | TRBJ1-1 | - | TRBV5-4 | TGTGCCAGCAGTCCCCCGGGCGTCCCTGAAGCTTTCTTT | CASSPPGVPEAFF
- | TRBJ1-1 | - | TRBV19 | TGTGCCAGTAGTATAGTTCGGGGACGGGGCATGAACACTGAAGCTTTCTTT | CASSIVRGRGMNTEAFF
- | TRBJ2-4 | - | TRBV4-2 | TGTGCCAGCAGCCTCCCCTCAGGACAGTTGTCCGGAGATATAGCCAAAAACATTCAGTACTTC | CASSLPSGQLSGDIAKNIQYF
once | TRBJ2-1 | TRBD2 | TRBV2 | TGTGCCAGCAGTACCGGGACTAGCGGGAGAAATATTATAAATGAGCAGTTCTTC | CASSTGTSGRNIINEQFF
- | TRBJ2-1 | TRBD2 | TRBV11-2 | TGTGCCAGCAGCTCTAGGACTAGCGGATACAATGAGCAGTTCTTC | CASSSRTSGYNEQFF
- | TRBJ1-2 | - | TRBV5-1 | TGCGCCAGCAGCTTGGGCGGAGATTTAACTTATGGCTACACCTTC | CASSLGGDLTYGYTF
few | TRBJ1-2 | - | TRBV12-5 | TGTGCTAGTGGTCCTCAGACAGATCGCAACTATGGCTACACCTTC | CASGPQTDRNYGYTF
- | TRBJ2-5 | - | TRBV5-6 | TGTGCCAGCAGCCGCAAGGGGGGCGAAGAGACCCAGTACTTC | CASSRKGGEETQYF
- | TRBJ1-2 | TRBD1 | TRBV5-1 | TGCGCCAGCAGCGACAGGGTAGGCTATGGCTACACCTTC | CASSDRVGYGYTF
- | TRBJ1-1 | - | TRBV6-5 | TGTGCCAGCAGATGGACGGTGAACACTGAAGCTTTCTTT | CASRWTVNTEAFF
- | TRBJ1-2 | TRBD1 | TRBV27 | TGTGCCAGCAGTGGTAGGGGGCGCAGAACCGGGGATGGCTACACCTTC | CASSGRGRRTGDGYTF
- | TRBJ2-1 | TRBD2 | TRBV2 | TGTGCCAGCAGTGATTTAGCGGGAGTTGAGCAGTTCTTC | CASSDLAGVEQFF
- | TRBJ2-7 | - | TRBV25-1 | TGTGCCAGCAGCCCCCCCCGGGAGTCGTACGAGCAGTACTTC | CASSPPRESYEQYF
- | TRBJ1-1 | TRBD1 | TRBV2 | TGTGCCAGCAGTGAAGGGGCTTACAGGGGCCGGAACACTGAAGCTTTCTTT | CASSEGAYRGRNTEAFF
- | TRBJ1-1 | - | TRBV6-5 | TGTGCCACCTGGCAGCTCAAGGGGAACACTGAAGCTTTCTTT | CATWQLKGNTEAFF
- | TRBJ2-7 | - | TRBV10-2 | TGCGCCAGCAGGGAGGGACAGACCTTTTACGAGCAGTACTTC | CASREGQTFYEQYF
- | TRBJ1-1 | - | TRBV4-1 | TGCGCCAGCAGCCAAGGAGGCCGGGCCCGGCCTCGGGGGACTGAAGCTTTCTTT | CASSQGGRARPRGTEAFF
- | TRBJ1-1 | TRBD1 | TRBV10-3 | TGTGCCATCAGTGAAGGGACAGGAATTAGAGGGACTGAAGCTTTCTTT | CAISEGTGIRGTEAFF